This T cell receptor (beta chain) appears in the sequencing data of a study of shared clonotypes between healthy human individuals. Method: immunoSEQ multiplex PCR; TCRdb's copy keeps in-frame clones and lacks some. The sample lists about 700,000 clones; about 92% were seen once. CD45RO-negative, CCR7-selected cells formed the naive CD8 fraction, which excluded terminally differentiated effector memory CD45RA+ cells. Trimming removed 2 bases from V and 4 bases from J; junction bases left unmatched: 8. The CDR3 is 15 amino acids. Germline values: CDR1 SGHAT, CDR2 FQNNGV. The sample consisted of naive CD8+ T cells sorted from blood. The TCR comes from a man aged 25-40 years in good health. V gene TRBV11-2 combines with J gene TRBJ2-7; 7 positions agree with TRBD1. CDR3 bases: TGTGCCAGCAGCTTAAGTGGACAGGCTGCGTACGAGCAGTACTTC. Encoded protein: CASSLSGQAAYEQYF.